Given below is one T cell receptor beta chain in context. Its cognate antigen is unknown. Molecules of cDNA were individually given unique molecular identifiers that were attached to them. Each CDR3 protein gets one entry after TCRdb re-called the 5' RACE reads with MiXCR. The sample comprises fewer than 120,000 distinct CDR3 sequences, approximately 12% of which are singletons, and 3.8% rests with the top ten. The CDR3 is 15 residues long. Germline lookup yields CDR1 MNHEY and CDR2 SVGAGI. The trim removed 2 bases at V and 3 bases at J, leaving 7 bases unmatched. This sample is drawn from a study of early T cells in non-severe SARS-CoV-2 infection. Findings and caveats of the study: Anti-spike CD8 responses were favored in VDJdb matching, and private and CD4 specificities were missed.

Sample: whole blood, taken at baseline. This TCR derives from an adult who was a healthcare worker with PCR-confirmed SARS-CoV-2 infection or an uninfected control (not recorded which). V usage is TRBV6-5 and J usage is TRBJ2-7, with 7 bases lining up with TRBD1. Written as DNA, the CDR3 is TGTGCCAGCAGTTACAAGACAGGGAAAGGCTACGAGCAGTACTTC. It is translated as CASSYKTGKGYEQYF.